This T cell receptor (beta chain) was obtained from a study of T-cell reconstitution after alpha-beta-depleted transplantation in children. Study-level results: At the one-year point after transplant, T-cell counts and TCRbeta diversity were found to come mostly from T cells that had been newly produced. Surviving recipient cells, namely T cells and thymic progenitors, were the source of high day-60 TCRbeta diversity in some patients. About two months after transplant, alpha-beta T cells reportedly came from several hundred expanded graft clones.

This clonotype has only a few counts. Its antigen is undetermined. From germline, CDR1 is SQVTM and CDR2 ANQGSEA. V lost 4 bases and J lost 4, with 8 bases in between. The CDR3 covers 12 residues. A library of TCRbeta sequences, prepared with unique molecular identifiers, was generated. TCRdb analysed the PCR reads with MiXCR anew, one entry per CDR3 protein. The sample consists of just over 950,000 distinct CDR3 sequences, less than 30% of them appearing once. The receptor's source is a boy younger than two who had a stem cell transplant for SCID, so the T cells may come from the graft donor. Here the sequenced sample was PBMCs, mostly from graft donor cells, taken 360 days after TCRalphabeta/CD19-depleted stem cell transplant. The chain is built from TRBV29-1 and TRBJ2-1; D uncertain. In DNA form, the CDR3 reads TGCAGCGTTGTGGCATTTTACAATGAGCAGTTCTTC. Its translation: CSVVAFYNEQFF.